This TCR beta chain was sequenced during a study of T cell repertoires in cytomegalovirus infection. Background on the study: Public TCR beta signatures indicated both CMV infection and matching HLA type.

This clonotype was counted only a few times. Its antigen is currently unknown. General study findings and limits: It was HLA-C-restricted CMV-specific TCR beta clonotypes that dominated the response ex vivo. There were carriers of CMV plus the relevant HLA, and cumulative public TCR beta family frequency identified them.

TCRdb called the reads again in MiXCR, with one record for every CDR3 protein. The table lists approximately 200,000 distinct CDR3 sequences, 28% of them singletons, with 30% to 40% in the top ten. Germline CDR1 is MGHDK and CDR2 is SYGVNS. V lost 7 bases, J lost 4 bases, and 11 bases lay in between. CDR3 size: 12 residues. The V call is TRBV25-1, the J call TRBJ2-7; perhaps TRBD1 as D (6 bases). The sequence derives from a human donor in good health (CMV status not recorded). Some clones in this sample may be carry-over from other donors' samples. The sequenced material came from PBMCs. The CDR3 DNA follows: TGTGCCAGCACCACGCAGGGGTACGAGCAGTACTTC. Translated: CASTTQGYEQYF.